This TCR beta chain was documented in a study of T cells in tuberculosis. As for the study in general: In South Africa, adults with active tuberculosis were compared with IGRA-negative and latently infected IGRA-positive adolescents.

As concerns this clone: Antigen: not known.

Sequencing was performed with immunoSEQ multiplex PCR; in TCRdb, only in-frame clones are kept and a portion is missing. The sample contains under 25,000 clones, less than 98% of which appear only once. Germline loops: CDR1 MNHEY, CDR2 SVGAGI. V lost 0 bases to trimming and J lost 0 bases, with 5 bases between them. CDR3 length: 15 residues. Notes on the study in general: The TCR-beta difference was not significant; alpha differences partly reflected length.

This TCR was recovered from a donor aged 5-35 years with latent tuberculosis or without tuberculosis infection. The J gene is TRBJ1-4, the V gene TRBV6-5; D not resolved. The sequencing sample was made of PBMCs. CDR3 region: CASSYSPATNEKLFF. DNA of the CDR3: TGTGCCAGCAGTTACTCGCCGGCAACTAATGAAAAACTGTTTTTT.